What follows are 12 T cell receptor beta chains derived from one specimen sequenced in a study of CD8+ T cells in alopecia areata. Sequencing relied on a cDNA template that was reverse transcribed from extracted RNA. Profiling relied on immunoSEQ multiplex PCR, and the TCRdb table lists in-frame clones only, not all of them. The table has about 300,000 clones, 55% to 75% seen once. Treatment specified: oral pan-JAK inhibitor, 5-10 mg twice daily. This sample comprised CD4+ T cells sorted from blood, obtained at week 24, from a patient treated with tofacitinib. These receptors were collected from a human donor with alopecia areata.

The chain combines TRBV7-9 with TRBJ1-2; the match to TRBD1 covers 8 bases. Germline CDR1 reads SEHNR; CDR2 reads FQNEAQ (reference sequence). This CDR3 spans 14 amino acids. V shed 5 bases and J 2 bases; nucleotides not matched to a gene: 4. The chain's CDR3 is CASSPDRANYGYTF. As DNA, the CDR3 is TGTGCCAGCAGCCCGGACAGGGCAAACTATGGCTACACCTTC.

The V gene is TRBV5-1, the J gene TRBJ1-2, with 9 positions matching TRBD1. Germline assignment: CDR1 SGHRS and CDR2 YFSETQ. V lost 0 bases to trimming and J lost 4 bases; unmatched junction nucleotides: 4. This CDR3 has 15 residues. As DNA, the CDR3 is TGCGCCAGCAGCTTGGAGGGACAGGGAGTCTATGGCTACACCTTC. Translated: CASSLEGQGVYGYTF.

This clone was seen ten or more times. The chain links TRBV5-6 to TRBJ1-1, with unresolved D. Germline V gene lookup returns CDR1 SGHDT and CDR2 YYEEEE. This CDR3 is 15 amino acids long. Trimming stripped 6 bases from V and 0 bases from J, with 15 bases between. The CDR3 sequence is CASTPRNSMNTEAFF. CDR3 sequence (DNA): TGTGCCAGCACCCCGAGGAATTCTATGAACACTGAAGCTTTCTTT.

A remark on this clone: One end of the junction fails to match germline, which may point to a read error. This rearrangement joins TRBV7-7 to TRBJ2-1; D call uncertain. The length of the CDR3 is 15 residues. The germline V gene encodes CDR1 SSHAT and CDR2 FNYEAQ (reference sequence). CDR3 in amino acids: CASSLDLGLTNEQFF. CDR3 coding DNA: TGTGCTAGCAGCTTAGACCTAGGGTTAACAAATGAGCAGTTCTTC.

The chain employs TRBV7-2 and TRBJ2-3, with TRBD2 matching 14 bases. Germline loops: CDR1 SGHTA, CDR2 FQGNSA. The CDR3 runs to 16 residues. With 4 bases clipped from V and 4 bases from J, the junction kept 4 bases outside the gene matches. The CDR3 region has the DNA TGTGCCAGCAGCTCGGGACTAGCGGGGGCGGCAGATACGCAGTATTTT. It codes for CASSSGLAGAADTQYF.

The gene calls are TRBV30 and TRBJ2-5, with D possibly being TRBD1 or TRBD2 (5 bases each). The V and J ends lost 0 bases and 4 bases respectively, with 15 bases between them. In germline, CDR1 is GTSNPN, CDR2 SVGIG (reference sequence). The CDR3 spans 15 residues. The DNA for the CDR3 is TGTGCCTGGAGTGTCCCACGTGGGGGAGCAGAGACCCAGTACTTC. It is translated as CAWSVPRGGAETQYF. The full variable domain, in which reference TRBV30 and TRBJ2-5 provide the parts outside the CDR3, is SQTIHQWPATLVQPVGSPLSLECTVEGTSNPNLYWYRQAAGRGLQLLFYSVGIGQISSEVPQNLSASRPQDRQFILSSKKLLLSDSGFYLCAWSVPRGGAETQYFGPGTRLLVL.

This chain uses TRBV6-1 with TRBJ1-2, with TRBD1 identical over 10 bases. J was trimmed by 4 bases and V by 6 bases; bases with no gene match: 8. The CDR3 is 15 residues long. Germline V gene sequence: CDR1 MNHNS, CDR2 SASEGT. CDR3: CASRKTGQGIYGYTF. In nucleotides, the CDR3 is TGTGCCAGCAGGAAAACGGGACAGGGGATCTATGGCTACACCTTC.

The V gene is TRBV5-1, the J gene TRBJ2-7; 7 nucleotides match TRBD1. The CDR3 length is 14 residues. With V trimmed by 4 bases and J by 6 bases, 10 bases remained unmatched. Germline values: CDR1 SGHRS, CDR2 YFSETQ. The CDR3 reads CASSPSPTGFEQYF. The CDR3 coding sequence is TGCGCCAGCAGCCCTTCACCGACAGGGTTCGAGCAGTACTTC. Full variable domain (outside the CDR3, taken from reference TRBV5-1 and TRBJ2-7): KAGVTQTPRYLIKTRGQQVTLSCSPISGHRSVSWYQQTPGQGLQFLFEYFSETQRNKGNFPGRFSGRQFSNSRSEMNVSTLELGDSALYLCASSPSPTGFEQYFGPGTRLTVT.

The rearrangement joins TRBV18 to TRBJ1-2; 9 positions agree with TRBD1. Germline CDR1 reads KGHSH; CDR2 reads LQKENI. Germline trimming cut 9 bases from V and 4 bases from J; bases unmatched to any gene: 9. The CDR3 runs to 14 residues. The DNA for the CDR3 is TGTGCCAGTCTGATGGACAGGGGAACCTATGGCTACACCTTC. This gives the protein CASLMDRGTYGYTF.

V gene TRBV2 combines with J gene TRBJ2-2; D not resolved. V was trimmed by 4 bases and J by 6 bases, leaving 12 bases between them. The CDR3 sequence is 14 residues long. Germline CDR1 reads SNHLY; CDR2 reads FYNNEI. The CDR3 protein is CASSATVAAGELFF. In DNA, the CDR3 is TGTGCCAGCAGTGCTACTGTAGCAGCCGGGGAGCTGTTTTTT.

The V call is TRBV5-1, the J call TRBJ2-5; D uncertain. The CDR3 spans 15 residues. Germline V gene sequence: CDR1 SGHRS, CDR2 YFSETQ. The V and J ends lost 1 base and 1 base respectively, with 11 bases between them. DNA of the CDR3: TGCGCCAGCAGCTTGTCGGCGCGCAGCCAAGAGACCCAGTACTTC. This translates into CASSLSARSQETQYF.

This clone was counted a single time. V is TRBV10-3 and J is TRBJ2-3, with 10 bases matching TRBD1. CDR1 is ENHRY, CDR2 SYGVKD, per germline. The V and J ends lost 2 bases and 7 bases, in that order; junction bases with no gene match: 6. This CDR3 has 15 amino acids. CDR3 sequence (DNA): TGTGCCATCAGTGAGCCGGGACAGGGGTGGAATACGCAGTATTTT. Amino acids: CAISEPGQGWNTQYF.